These 28 T cell receptor beta chains came from one sample sequenced in a study of blood T cell repertoires in COVID-19. Produced via immunoSEQ multiplex PCR; TCRdb's table is partial and in-frame only. Of about 120,000 clones in the sample, about nine tenths are singletons; the top ten hold more than 6%. Sequenced input: peripheral blood. These receptors were collected from a human donor in a cohort sampled during active COVID-19.

The chain carries TRBV11-3 and TRBJ2-7, with a tentative D call TRBD2 (5 bases). The V gene lost 2 bases and the J gene lost 6 bases, with 8 bases spanning the gap. Germline V gene sequence: CDR1 SGHNT, CDR2 YENEEA. The CDR3 consists of 12 residues. CDR3 in amino acids: CASSLWTVEQYF. The CDR3 region has the DNA TGTGCCAGCAGCTTATGGACTGTCGAGCAGTACTTC.

This clone appeared once. The V call is TRBV12-3 or TRBV12-4, the J call TRBJ2-7; the D gene is possibly TRBD2 (5 bases). The V gene lost 1 base and the J gene lost 6 bases, with 10 bases spanning the gap. This CDR3 spans 13 amino acids. The CDR3 nucleotides are TGTGCCAGCAGTTTAGGGGCGACTACCGAGCAGTACTTC. This encodes CASSLGATTEQYF.

For this clone: The DNA is omitted, as the CDR3 cannot be located on it reliably, and the CDR3 follows TCRdb's listing. This rearrangement joins TRBV28 to TRBJ2-7; TRBD2, the table's D call, was not compared with the DNA. Looked up from germline, CDR1 is MDHEN and CDR2 is SYDVKM. The CDR3 is 14 residues long, counting both termini. CDR3 loop: CASSFASGIGKEYF.

The chain joins TRBV5-8 to TRBJ2-4; TRBD1 matches at 10 bases. This CDR3 contains 18 residues. Germline V CDR1 and CDR2: SGHTS, YDEGEE. With 2 bases clipped from V and 0 bases from J, the junction kept 8 bases outside the gene matches. CDR3 nucleotides: TGTGCCAGCAGCTTCGGGACAGGGGCGACGCTAGCCAAAAACATTCAGTACTTC. As protein: CASSFGTGATLAKNIQYF.

This clone was seen a single time. This chain connects TRBV7-6 to TRBJ2-5; D not resolved. The CDR3 sequence is 13 residues long. CDR1 is SGHVS, CDR2 FNYEAQ, per germline. Trimming left V 5 bases short and J 0 bases short, with 7 bases between. The DNA of the CDR3 is TGTGCCAGCAGCCCCCGGTACCAAGAGACCCAGTACTTC. The encoded protein is CASSPRYQETQYF.

In nucleotides, the CDR3 is TGTGCCACCGGGGGACTAGCCCGCTACGAGCAGTACTTC. The encoded protein is CATGGLARYEQYF. The chain uses TRBV24-1 and TRBJ2-7; TRBD2 agrees at 9 bases. The CDR3 has 13 amino acids. Germline loops: CDR1 KGHDR, CDR2 SFDVKD. The ends lost 9 bases at V and 3 bases at J; junction bases unmatched: 5.

The chain is built from TRBV12-5 and TRBJ2-6; D is possibly TRBD1 (5 bases). V lost 3 bases and J 4 bases, leaving 10 bases between the germline ends. The CDR3 is 15 amino acids. Looked up from germline, CDR1 is LGHNT and CDR2 is FRNRAP. The DNA for the CDR3 is TGTGCTAGTGGTTTTCAGGGAACAGGGGCCAACGTCCTGACTTTC. Protein: CASGFQGTGANVLTF.

The rearrangement joins TRBV28 to TRBJ2-3, with 10 nucleotides matching TRBD2. Germline V gene data show CDR1 as MDHEN and CDR2 as SYDVKM. Unmatched junction bases numbered 8, after V lost 6 bases and J lost 2 bases. This CDR3 comprises 16 residues. CDR3 sequence reads: CASSRRTSGFTDTQYF. CDR3 nucleotide sequence: TGTGCCAGCAGCCGACGGACTAGCGGATTCACAGATACGCAGTATTTT.

J is TRBJ1-6 and V is TRBV5-1; no definite D call. This CDR3 is 17 amino acids long. Germline V lookup: CDR1 SGHRS, CDR2 YFSETQ. The V and J ends lost 0 bases and 0 bases respectively, with 10 bases between them. The CDR3 region is CASSLGPRSSYNSPLHF. CDR3 in DNA: TGCGCCAGCAGCTTGGGTCCGCGGAGCTCCTATAATTCACCCCTCCACTTT.

In DNA form, the CDR3 reads TGTGCCAGCAGTCGTTCTTTGAGTACTATGAACACCGGGGAGCTGTTTTTT. This encodes CASSRSLSTMNTGELFF. This chain links TRBV7-6 with TRBJ2-2; D not certain. The V gene's germline CDR1 is SGHVS and CDR2 FNYEAQ. The V end lost 6 bases, the J end lost 1 base, and 18 bases lay between the germline ends. The CDR3 runs to 17 residues.

The CDR3 loop reads CASSQERPGIWSSTDTQYF. The CDR3 DNA follows: TGTGCCAGCAGCCAAGAAAGGCCAGGGATTTGGAGTAGCACAGATACGCAGTATTTT. The chain has TRBV3-1 (or the pseudogene TRBV3-2) and TRBJ2-3; a possible D gene is TRBD1 (5 bases). Between the trimmed V and J ends, which lost 0 bases and 0 bases, there was a span of 19 bases. The CDR3 spans 19 residues. CDR1 is LGHDT and CDR2 is YNNKEL in the germline V gene (reference sequence).

The gene calls are TRBV6-2 or TRBV6-3 and TRBJ2-7; possible D gene TRBD2, 5 bases. Germline V lookup: CDR1 MNHEY, CDR2 SVGEGT. This CDR3 comprises 11 residues. V lost 4 bases, J lost 6 bases, and 7 bases lay in between. The CDR3 nucleotides are TGTGCCAGCAGTTGGAGGCTCGAGCAGTACTTC. This encodes CASSWRLEQYF.

The chain recombines TRBV18 with TRBJ1-6; TRBD1 agrees at 8 bases. V lost 5 bases and J lost 9; bases outside the gene matches: 9. Germline CDR1 and CDR2: KGHSH and LQKENI. The length of the CDR3 is 15 residues. The CDR3 coding sequence is TGTGCCAGCTCATCGGACCAGGGGGCTGGTTCACCCCTCCACTTT. Protein sequence: CASSSDQGAGSPLHF.

The V gene is TRBV6-6, the J gene TRBJ1-4; possibly TRBD1 for D (5 bases). CDR1 is MNHNY, CDR2 SVGAGI, per germline (reference sequence). The length of the CDR3 is 13 residues. Trimming cost V 5 bases and J 7 bases, with 11 bases left between them. CDR3 sequence reads: CASSPGSSEKLFF. CDR3 sequence (DNA): TGTGCCAGCAGTCCAGGGTCTTCTGAAAAACTGTTTTTT.

The table lists this clone with a few counts. V usage is TRBV7-2 and J usage is TRBJ1-1; tentative D call: TRBD1 (6 bases). The CDR3 has 15 amino acids. Germline values: CDR1 SGHTA, CDR2 FQGNSA. Trimming took off 0 bases at V and 0 bases at J, with 8 bases between the two ends. For the CDR3, the DNA is TGTGCCAGCAGCTTAGCGACAGGACTGAACACTGAAGCTTTCTTT. Translation gives CASSLATGLNTEAFF.

J is TRBJ2-2 and V is TRBV5-6; 8 bases are a match to TRBD1. The CDR3 runs 15 residues. Trimming at V came to 4 bases and at J to 3 bases, leaving 5 bases not matched to a gene. CDR1 SGHDT and CDR2 YYEEEE come from the germline V gene. CDR3 in amino acids: CASSLRDRYTGELFF. CDR3 DNA: TGTGCCAGCAGCCTTCGGGACAGGTACACCGGGGAGCTGTTTTTT.

J is TRBJ2-4 and V is TRBV5-4; weak D call: TRBD1 (6 bases). The germline V gene encodes CDR1 SGHNT and CDR2 YYREEE (reference sequence). This CDR3 comprises 15 residues. Between the trimmed V and J ends, which lost 0 bases and 4 bases, there was a span of 11 bases. The CDR3 here is CASSLDLQGKNIQYF. The CDR3 nucleotides are TGTGCCAGCAGCTTGGATTTGCAGGGGAAAAACATTCAGTACTTC.

This clone appeared a single time. The chain links TRBV6-2 or TRBV6-3 to TRBJ1-3, with TRBD1 matching 7 bases. The CDR3 runs to 17 residues. V shed 5 bases, J shed 0 bases, and the junction held 10 bases outside the gene matches. Germline CDR1 is MNHEY and CDR2 is SVGEGT. In DNA, the CDR3 is TGTGCCAGCAGTGATACCGGGACAGAGGACTCTGGAAACACCATATATTTT. The encoded protein is CASSDTGTEDSGNTIYF.

The V gene is TRBV18, the J gene TRBJ2-2; no reliable D call. V lost 3 bases and J 2 bases, leaving 7 bases between the germline ends. Germline V gene data show CDR1 as KGHSH and CDR2 as LQKENI. CDR3 length equals 14 residues. The CDR3: CASSPELNTGELFF. In nucleotides, the CDR3 is TGTGCCAGCTCACCCGAGCTAAACACCGGGGAGCTGTTTTTT. The whole variable domain, filled in from reference TRBV18 and TRBJ2-2, reads NAGVMQNPRHLVRRRGQEARLRCSPMKGHSHVYWYRQLPEEGLKFMVYLQKENIIDESGMPKERFSAEFPKEGPSILRIQQVVRGDSAAYFCASSPELNTGELFFGEGSRLTVL.

This clone was seen only once. The chain is built from TRBV14 and TRBJ2-1, with D possibly matching TRBD1 (5 bases). V lost 4 bases and J lost 2, with 9 bases in between. Germline V gene lookup returns CDR1 SGHDN and CDR2 FVKESK. This CDR3 is 14 amino acids long. CDR3 residues: CASSRQRTYNEQFF. In DNA, the CDR3 is TGTGCCAGCAGCCGACAGAGAACCTACAATGAGCAGTTCTTC.

V is TRBV5-1 and J is TRBJ1-2; 8 positions match TRBD1. Germline loops: CDR1 SGHRS, CDR2 YFSETQ. The CDR3 has 14 residues. The V segment lost 3 bases and the J segment 3 bases; nucleotides outside the gene matches: 4. The CDR3 loop reads CASSWMTGDYGYTF. The CDR3 DNA is TGCGCCAGCAGCTGGATGACAGGGGACTATGGCTACACCTTC.

This clone was picked up a small number of times. V and J are TRBV14 and TRBJ2-2; 9 bases align to TRBD1. V shed 0 bases and J 1 base; nucleotides not matched to a gene: 6. Germline CDR1 SGHDN, CDR2 FVKESK. This CDR3 spans 18 amino acids. The CDR3 DNA reads as TGTGCCAGCAGCCAAGAAGCTCCGGGACAGGGGAACACCGGGGAGCTGTTTTTT. Amino acid sequence: CASSQEAPGQGNTGELFF.

The chain recombines TRBV10-2 with TRBJ2-5, with 10 positions matching TRBD2. In germline, CDR1 is WSHSY, CDR2 SAAADI. The length of the CDR3 is 17 residues. Trimming at V came to 1 base and at J to 5 bases, leaving 10 bases not matched to a gene. The CDR3 sequence: CASSEFPAGGPGETQYF. The CDR3, as DNA: TGCGCCAGCAGTGAGTTTCCAGCGGGAGGGCCCGGGGAGACCCAGTACTTC.

This clone was detected only once. The J gene is TRBJ1-6, the V gene TRBV3-1 (or the pseudogene TRBV3-2), with TRBD1 matching over 9 bases. The length of the CDR3 is 15 residues. V lost 6 bases, J lost 8 bases, and 8 bases stayed unmatched. CDR1 is LGHDT, CDR2 YNNKEL, per germline (reference sequence). In nucleotides, the CDR3 is TGTGCCAGCAGTAAAGACAGGGGGTGGGATTCACCCCTCCACTTT. Translating it yields CASSKDRGWDSPLHF.

This chain connects TRBV5-1 to TRBJ2-1, with 10 nucleotides matching TRBD2. Germline loops: CDR1 SGHRS, CDR2 YFSETQ. This CDR3 comprises 16 residues. After removal of 4 bases from V and 6 bases from J, the junction contained 10 bases not matched to a gene. The CDR3 coding sequence is TGCGCCAGCAGCACCTTAGCGGGGGGTTCGATCAATGAGCAGTTCTTC. Translated: CASSTLAGGSINEQFF.

This rearrangement joins TRBV29-1 to TRBJ2-1, with TRBD1 identical over 8 bases. The CDR3 has 10 amino acids. The germline gives CDR1 SQVTM, CDR2 ANQGSEA. The V segment lost 4 bases and the J segment 16 bases; nucleotides outside the gene matches: 6. In DNA, the CDR3 is TGCAGCGTTGGGGGGACAGGCGATTTCTTC. Amino acid sequence: CSVGGTGDFF.

The chain has TRBV28 and TRBJ2-3; TRBD2 matches at 11 bases. The length of the CDR3 is 15 residues. J was trimmed by 4 bases and V by 3 bases; bases with no gene match: 3. Germline V gene lookup returns CDR1 MDHEN and CDR2 SYDVKM. The CDR3, as DNA: TGTGCCAGCAGTTTTAGCGGGGGGGCCTCAGATACGCAGTATTTT. This translates into CASSFSGGASDTQYF.

The chain links TRBV3-1 (or the pseudogene TRBV3-2) to TRBJ1-6, with TRBD1 matching 7 bases. The CDR3 has 14 amino acids. The junction had 6 bases not matched to a gene; V was cut back by 7 bases and J by 6 bases. Germline V gene sequence: CDR1 LGHDT, CDR2 YNNKEL (reference sequence). The CDR3 coding sequence is TGTGCCAGCACCCAGGGACAGTTTAATTCACCCCTCCACTTT. Translation: CASTQGQFNSPLHF.